Listed below are T cell receptor beta chains from one sample, sequenced in a study of T cell responses to AZD1222 COVID-19 vaccine. The method was immunoSEQ multiplex PCR; TCRdb's version includes in-frame clones alone and lacks a portion of them. This sample carries 150,000 to 200,000 clones, approximately 90% of them seen once, and the ten largest clones take around 1.3%. Specimen: peripheral blood, collected 28 days after the second AZD1222 dose. The source is an adult who received the AZD1222 COVID-19 vaccine. The CDR3 runs from the conserved cysteine through the conserved F or W. The D gene is left open where the match is weak. For some rows the clone size is stated as once, few or many, or as a class when expanded; others skip it.

clone_size d_call j_call v_call cdr3_aa cdr3_nt
. . TRBJ2-3 TRBV2 CASSPSPTDTQYF TGTGCCAGCTCTCCTTCCCCCACAGATACGCAGTATTTT
. TRBD1 TRBJ1-2 TRBV5-6 CASSPDRGRGGYTF TGTGCCAGCAGCCCGGACAGGGGGCGGGGTGGCTACACCTTC
. TRBD1 TRBJ1-6 TRBV3-1/TRBV3-2 CASSSGTGANSPLHF TGTGCCAGCAGCTCCGGGACAGGGGCTAATTCACCCCTCCACTTT
. . TRBJ1-2 TRBV19 CASHAQGSYGYTF TGTGCCAGCCACGCACAGGGATCCTATGGCTACACCTTC
. TRBD1 TRBJ2-3 TRBV5-1 CASNLPPGTGGTDTQYF TGCGCCAGCAACTTACCCCCCGGGACAGGGGGCACAGATACGCAGTATTTT
. . TRBJ1-4 TRBV7-2 CASSLVQGGSNEKLFF TGTGCCAGCAGCTTAGTTCAGGGAGGCTCTAATGAAAAACTGTTTTTT
. . TRBJ1-5 TRBV5-5 CASSSGRSSPEHF TGTGCCAGCAGCTCGGGACGCAGTTCGCCTGAGCATTTT
. TRBD1 TRBJ1-5 TRBV19 CASSIYPLGGRRQPQHF TGTGCCAGTAGTATATACCCGCTAGGGGGCAGAAGACAGCCCCAGCATTTT
once . TRBJ1-1 TRBV5-8 CASSLGQTFF TGTGCCAGCAGCTTGGGACAGACATTCTTT
once . TRBJ2-2 TRBV7-2 CASSVPGMAGPGELFF TGTGCCAGCAGCGTTCCCGGAATGGCAGGTCCCGGGGAGCTGTTTTTT
. TRBD1 TRBJ1-5 TRBV5-1 CASSLTGGNQPQHF TGCGCCAGCAGCTTGACAGGGGGCAATCAGCCCCAGCATTTT
. . TRBJ2-7 TRBV7-2 CASSLNRDYEQYF TGTGCCAGCAGCCTAAACAGGGATTACGAGCAGTACTTC
. . TRBJ1-1 TRBV9 CASSAMGNTEAFF TGTGCCAGCAGCGCTATGGGGAACACTGAAGCTTTCTTT
. . TRBJ1-5 TRBV5-6 CASSPRQENNQPQHF TGTGCCAGCAGCCCTAGACAGGAAAACAATCAGCCCCAGCATTTT
. . TRBJ2-2 TRBV12-5 CASGLGRNTGELFF TGTGCTAGTGGTTTGGGCAGAAACACCGGGGAGCTGTTTTTT
. . TRBJ1-3 TRBV6-6 CASSYLDSSGNTIYF TGTGCCAGCAGTTACCTTGACAGCTCTGGAAACACCATATATTTT
. . TRBJ2-5 TRBV7-8 CASSLVGSSGETQYF TGTGCCAGCAGCTTAGTAGGATCCTCGGGGGAGACCCAGTACTTC
. TRBD2 TRBJ2-1 TRBV5-1 CASSLAWLAGGSSYNEQFF TGCGCCAGCAGCTTGGCTTGGCTAGCGGGAGGGAGCTCCTACAATGAGCAGTTCTTC
once . TRBJ1-4 TRBV3-1/TRBV3-2 CASSQEPDSEKLFF TGTGCCAGCAGCCAAGAGCCCGACTCTGAAAAACTGTTTTTT
. . TRBJ1-2 TRBV6-1 CASSEGGYGYTF TGTGCCAGCAGTGAAGGGGGCTATGGCTACACCTTC
. . TRBJ2-1 TRBV4-1 CASGPKSSYNEQFF TGCGCCAGCGGACCTAAGAGCTCCTACAATGAGCAGTTCTTC
once TRBD2 TRBJ2-5 TRBV24-1 CATSDKRLAGGETQYF TGTGCCACCAGTGACAAACGACTAGCCGGGGGGGAGACCCAGTACTTC
. TRBD2 TRBJ2-2 TRBV2 CASSLLAGVGGELFF TGTGCCAGCAGTTTACTAGCGGGGGTTGGTGGGGAGCTGTTTTTT
. . TRBJ1-4 TRBV19 CASQRLTNEKLFF TGTGCCAGTCAACGCCTAACTAATGAAAAACTGTTTTTT
. TRBD1 TRBJ1-1 TRBV19 CASSRGTGANTEAFF TGTGCCAGTAGTAGGGGGACAGGGGCGAACACTGAAGCTTTCTTT
. . TRBJ1-1 TRBV7-8 CASSLGHRGYEAFF TGTGCCAGCAGCTTAGGCCATAGGGGTTATGAAGCTTTCTTT
. . TRBJ2-7 TRBV6-5 CASGRDPTYEQYF TGTGCCAGCGGCCGGGACCCAACCTACGAGCAGTACTTC
. . TRBJ1-1 TRBV28 CASSFGGSVNTEAFF TGTGCCAGCAGTTTCGGCGGCAGTGTGAACACTGAAGCTTTCTTT
. TRBD2 TRBJ2-3 TRBV6-1 CASRESLARSTDTQYF TGTGCCAGCAGAGAATCACTAGCGCGTAGCACAGATACGCAGTATTTT
. . TRBJ2-1 TRBV6-5 CASSYSEAPGQNEQFF TGTGCCAGCAGTTACTCGGAAGCCCCAGGACAGAATGAGCAGTTCTTC
. . TRBJ1-1 TRBV9 CASSEGPNTEAFF TGTGCCAGCAGCGAAGGGCCGAACACTGAAGCTTTCTTT
. TRBD1 TRBJ1-1 TRBV18 CASSPLGGGTGLTEAFF TGTGCCAGCTCACCGCTCGGCGGCGGGACAGGGCTCACTGAAGCTTTCTTT
. . TRBJ2-2 TRBV2 CASSEEGLNTGELFF TGTGCCAGCAGTGAAGAGGGGTTGAACACCGGGGAGCTGTTTTTT
. . TRBJ1-5 TRBV12-3/TRBV12-4 CAGAQGSNQPQHF TGTGCCGGGGCACAGGGAAGCAATCAGCCCCAGCATTTT
. . TRBJ2-6 TRBV6-5 CASSYFRSGANVLTF TGTGCCAGCAGTTACTTTCGCTCTGGGGCCAACGTCCTGACTTTC
. . TRBJ1-4 TRBV6-5 CASKGVLDEKLFF TGTGCCAGCAAAGGGGTGTTAGATGAAAAACTGTTTTTT
. . TRBJ1-4 TRBV5-4 CASSTEQATNEKLFF TGTGCCAGCAGCACGGAACAGGCAACTAATGAAAAACTGTTTTTT